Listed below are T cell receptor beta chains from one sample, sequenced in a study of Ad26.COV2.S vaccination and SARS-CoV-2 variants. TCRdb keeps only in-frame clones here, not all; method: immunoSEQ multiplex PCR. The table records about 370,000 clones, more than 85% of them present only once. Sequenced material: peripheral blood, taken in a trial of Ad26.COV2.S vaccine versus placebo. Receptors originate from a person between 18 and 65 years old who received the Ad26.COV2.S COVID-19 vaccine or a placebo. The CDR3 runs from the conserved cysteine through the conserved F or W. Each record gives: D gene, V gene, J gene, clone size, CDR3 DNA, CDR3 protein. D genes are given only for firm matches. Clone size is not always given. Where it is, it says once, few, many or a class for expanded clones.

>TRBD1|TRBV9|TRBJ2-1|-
TGTGCCAGCAGCGTCCACCCTTCAGGGGGTGAGCAGTTCTTC
CASSVHPSGGEQFF
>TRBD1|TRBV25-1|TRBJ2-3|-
TGTGCCGGGACAGGGCCTAGCACAGATACGCAGTATTTT
CAGTGPSTDTQYF
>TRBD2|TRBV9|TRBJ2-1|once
TGTGCCAGCAGCGCGGAACGGGGGGGCCTATCGAATGAGCAGTTCTTC
CASSAERGGLSNEQFF
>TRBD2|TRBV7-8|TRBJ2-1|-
TGTGCCAGCAGCTTAGCGGAGGACCACGGGGGGGCCATGAGCAATGAGCAGTTCTTC
CASSLAEDHGGAMSNEQFF
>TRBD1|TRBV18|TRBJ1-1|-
TGTGCCAGCTCACCAAGAGGGGGCGACACTGAAGCTTTCTTT
CASSPRGGDTEAFF
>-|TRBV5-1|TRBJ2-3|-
TGCGCCAGCAGCTTGGGAGGGGGACTCACAGATACGCAGTATTTT
CASSLGGGLTDTQYF
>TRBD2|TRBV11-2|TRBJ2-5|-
TGTGCCAGCAGCCCGGGGGGTAGGGAGACCCAGTACTTC
CASSPGGRETQYF
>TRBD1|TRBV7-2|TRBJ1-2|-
TGTGCCAGCAGCTTCACCGGGACAGGAGCTAACTATGGCTACACCTTC
CASSFTGTGANYGYTF
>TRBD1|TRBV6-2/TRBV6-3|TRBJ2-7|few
TGTGCCAGCAGTTACGCCCTCGGGACAGACTACGAGCAGTACTTC
CASSYALGTDYEQYF
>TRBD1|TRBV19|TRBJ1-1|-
TGTGCCAGTAGTACTCGACAGGGAGAAGCTTTCTTT
CASSTRQGEAFF
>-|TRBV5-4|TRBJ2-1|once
TGTGCCAGCAGCTTGGGATTCTCCTTTGGGACTGAGCAGTTCTTC
CASSLGFSFGTEQFF
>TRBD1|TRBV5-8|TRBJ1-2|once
TGTGCCAGCAGCCTAAGGACAGGCTTAGCTAACTATGGCTACACCTTC
CASSLRTGLANYGYTF
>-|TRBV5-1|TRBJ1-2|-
TGCGCCAGCAGCTTGTCTACAGGGTCGGGGTATGGCTACACCTTC
CASSLSTGSGYGYTF
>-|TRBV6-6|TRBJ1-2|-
TGTGCCAGCAGTTCCACCGGGCCCGGGGGCTACACCTTC
CASSSTGPGGYTF
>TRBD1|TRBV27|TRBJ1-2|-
TGTGCCAGCAGTTTTAAAGGACAGGGGGCCAATGGCTACACCTTC
CASSFKGQGANGYTF
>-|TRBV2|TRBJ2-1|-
TGTGCCAGCGGCACTGAGCAGTTCTTC
CASGTEQFF
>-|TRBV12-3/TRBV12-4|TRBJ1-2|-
TGTGCCAGCAGTACAACAGGGAACTATGGCTACACCTTC
CASSTTGNYGYTF
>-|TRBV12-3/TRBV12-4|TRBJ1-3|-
TGTGCCAGCAGTTTTGGAAACACCATATATTTT
CASSFGNTIYF
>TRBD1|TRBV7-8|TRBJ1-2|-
TGTGCCAGCAGCCAGAGACAGGGATCCGACTATGGCTACACCTTC
CASSQRQGSDYGYTF
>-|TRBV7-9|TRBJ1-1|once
TGTGCCAGCAGCTTAACAGCTGAAGCTTTCTTT
CASSLTAEAFF